Listed below are T cell receptor beta chains from one sample, sequenced in a study of blood T cell repertoires in COVID-19. Profiled with immunoSEQ multiplex PCR; TCRdb holds only in-frame clones, not every one. Of about 47,000 clones in the sample, around 90% were seen once. Source material: peripheral blood. All receptors come from a man in his forties or fifties with active COVID-19. CDR3s include the opening cysteine and the closing phenylalanine or tryptophan. Fields, in order: D gene, V gene, clone size, J gene, CDR3 protein, CDR3 DNA. The D gene is left open where the match is weak. A clone size is listed for some rows: how often the clone was seen (once, few, many), or a class if it is expanded.

>.|TRBV7-3|.|TRBJ1-6
CASSLIGGSGSPLHF
TGTGCCAGCAGCTTAATAGGGGGTTCTGGTTCACCCCTCCACTTT
>.|TRBV6-5|.|TRBJ2-2
CASSAGITNTGELFF
TGTGCCAGCAGCGCGGGGATTACAAACACCGGGGAGCTGTTTTTT
>TRBD1|TRBV9|.|TRBJ2-2
CASSVSTGTVYTGELFF
TGTGCCAGCAGCGTATCAACCGGGACAGTCTACACCGGGGAGCTGTTTTTT
>.|TRBV6-5|.|TRBJ1-2
CASSTTGHFSGYTF
TGTGCCAGCAGTACCACGGGACACTTCAGTGGCTACACCTTC
>.|TRBV6-1|once|TRBJ2-3
CASSETRADTQYF
TGTGCCAGCAGTGAAACTAGGGCGGATACGCAGTATTTT
>.|TRBV5-6|.|TRBJ2-7
CASRRSSYEQYF
TGTGCCAGCAGGCGATCCTCCTACGAGCAGTACTTC
>.|TRBV29-1|.|TRBJ2-5
CSVDLSETQYF
TGCAGCGTTGACTTATCAGAGACCCAGTACTTC
>TRBD1|TRBV5-1|.|TRBJ2-7
CASSLEAGGGSYEQYF
TGCGCCAGCAGCTTGGAGGCAGGGGGCGGCTCCTACGAGCAGTACTTC
>.|TRBV6-5|.|TRBJ2-7
CASSQRPYEQYF
TGTGCCAGCAGCCAGCGGCCCTACGAGCAGTACTTC
>.|TRBV6-5|.|TRBJ1-6
CASSFPNSPLHF
TGTGCCAGCAGTTTCCCAAATTCACCCCTCCACTTT
>TRBD1|TRBV5-1|.|TRBJ1-2
CASSIGTEFYGYTF
TGCGCCAGCAGCATAGGGACAGAGTTCTATGGCTACACCTTC
>TRBD2|TRBV6-6|.|TRBJ2-1
CASSPGLAGGPNEQFF
TGTGCCAGCAGTCCCGGACTAGCGGGGGGGCCCAATGAGCAGTTCTTC
>.|TRBV7-8|.|TRBJ2-2
CASSPSGGSQDGELFF
TGTGCCAGCAGCCCCTCTGGGGGCTCTCAGGATGGGGAGCTGTTTTTT
>TRBD1|TRBV19|.|TRBJ1-5
CASSRTGGRNQPQHF
TGTGCCAGTAGTAGGACAGGGGGCAGGAATCAGCCCCAGCATTTT
>TRBD1|TRBV7-9|once|TRBJ1-3
CASSLTGYANREPGNTIYF
TGTGCCAGCAGCCTGACAGGGTATGCGAATCGAGAACCTGGAAACACCATATATTTT
>TRBD2|TRBV7-8|.|TRBJ2-1
CASSKRDSPYNEQFF
TGTGCCAGCAGCAAGCGGGACTCCCCGTACAATGAGCAGTTCTTC
>.|TRBV11-2|.|TRBJ1-5
CASSLDPLPGQPQHF
TGTGCCAGCAGCTTAGATCCCCTCCCGGGGCAGCCCCAGCATTTT
>TRBD1|TRBV19|.|TRBJ1-2
CASITPGQGFYGYTF
TGTGCCAGTATTACTCCGGGACAGGGCTTCTATGGCTACACCTTC
>.|TRBV6-2/TRBV6-3|.|TRBJ2-7
CASSSEDTGLKDYEQYF
TGTGCCAGCAGTTCGGAAGATACAGGACTAAAGGACTACGAGCAGTACTTC
>TRBD1|TRBV15|.|TRBJ1-3
CATSRTGSGNTIYF
TGTGCCACCAGCCGGACAGGGTCTGGAAACACCATATATTTT
>.|TRBV19|few|TRBJ1-2
CASSSSGAYYGYTF
TGTGCCAGTAGTTCGTCAGGGGCTTACTATGGCTACACCTTC
>TRBD2|TRBV6-5|.|TRBJ2-3
CASSSTSGRADTQYF
TGTGCCAGCAGTTCGACTAGCGGGAGGGCCGATACGCAGTATTTT
>.|TRBV5-1|.|TRBJ2-1
CASSLGQGVYNEQFF
TGCGCCAGCAGCTTGGGGCAAGGGGTCTACAATGAGCAGTTCTTC
>TRBD1|TRBV5-6|.|TRBJ1-2
CASSRGQETGAVTF
TGTGCCAGCAGCCGAGGCCAGGAGACAGGGGCAGTCACCTTC
>TRBD2|TRBV20-1|.|TRBJ2-5
CSLLAEETQYF
TGCAGCCTACTAGCGGAAGAGACCCAGTACTTC
>.|TRBV6-2/TRBV6-3|.|TRBJ1-1
CASSYSAGARTEAFF
TGTGCCAGCAGTTACTCGGCGGGAGCCCGTACTGAAGCTTTCTTT
>.|TRBV5-8|few|TRBJ2-3
CASIPGLVNTDTQYF
TGTGCCAGCATCCCAGGACTTGTAAACACAGATACGCAGTATTTT
>TRBD2|TRBV5-1|.|TRBJ2-2
CASSLNPSGRDSGTGELFF
TGCGCCAGCAGCTTGAATCCTAGCGGGAGGGACTCGGGCACCGGGGAGCTGTTTTTT
>.|TRBV18|.|TRBJ1-1
CASSPVVGADTMNTEAFF
TGTGCCAGCTCACCTGTAGTGGGGGCGGATACTATGAACACTGAAGCTTTCTTT
>.|TRBV27|once|TRBJ1-5
CASSPGTGWSNQPQHF
TGTGCCAGCAGTCCCGGGACTGGGTGGAGCAATCAGCCCCAGCATTTT
>TRBD1|TRBV5-4|.|TRBJ1-4
CASSQDRATNEKLFF
TGTGCCAGCAGCCAGGACAGGGCAACTAATGAAAAACTGTTTTTT
>.|TRBV6-5|.|TRBJ1-1
CASSYVGGSTEAFF
TGTGCCAGCAGTTACGTCGGGGGAAGCACTGAAGCTTTCTTT
>TRBD1|TRBV6-2/TRBV6-3|.|TRBJ1-2
CASSLPSTGQGYGYTF
TGTGCCAGCAGTCTCCCCAGTACCGGACAGGGCTATGGCTACACCTTC
>.|TRBV19|.|TRBJ2-6
CASSIVGGERPHVLTF
TGTGCCAGTAGTATTGTAGGGGGGGAACGGCCTCACGTCCTGACTTTC
>TRBD1|TRBV28|once|TRBJ1-5
CASRGGQGRSNQPQHF
TGTGCCAGCAGGGGTGGACAGGGACGAAGCAATCAGCCCCAGCATTTT
>.|TRBV4-2|.|TRBJ2-7
CASSQQSSYEQYF
TGTGCCAGCAGCCAGCAGTCTAGCTACGAGCAGTACTTC
>.|TRBV18|.|TRBJ2-5
CASSPILTGPQETQYF
TGTGCCAGCTCACCCATTTTGACAGGACCACAAGAGACCCAGTACTTC
>TRBD1|TRBV5-8|.|TRBJ2-7
CASSLFRDRSIREQYF
TGTGCCAGCAGCTTGTTCCGGGACAGATCGATCAGGGAGCAGTACTTC
>.|TRBV29-1|.|TRBJ1-1
CSVEVSVTEAFF
TGCAGCGTTGAAGTTTCGGTCACTGAAGCTTTCTTT
>.|TRBV19|.|TRBJ2-2
CASKGQPNTGELFF
TGTGCCAGTAAAGGACAGCCGAACACCGGGGAGCTGTTTTTT
>.|TRBV5-1|.|TRBJ2-7
CASSLRGNYEQYF
TGCGCCAGCAGCCTCAGGGGCAACTACGAGCAGTACTTC
>.|TRBV28|.|TRBJ2-5
CASSFGGQETQYF
TGTGCCAGCAGTTTCGGAGGGCAAGAGACCCAGTACTTC
>.|TRBV11-2|.|TRBJ2-1
CASSLEFAYNEQFF
TGTGCCAGCAGCTTAGAATTCGCGTACAATGAGCAGTTCTTC
>TRBD1|TRBV5-1|once|TRBJ1-1
CASSFTSGGTTEAFF
TGCGCCAGCAGCTTCACCTCAGGGGGGACCACTGAAGCTTTCTTT
>TRBD1|TRBV9|.|TRBJ1-1
CASSAQGDRARAFF
TGTGCCAGCAGCGCCCAAGGGGACAGGGCGCGCGCTTTCTTT
>.|TRBV20-1|.|TRBJ2-5
CSASGTADGTQYF
TGCAGTGCTAGTGGGACTGCGGACGGGACCCAGTACTTC
>TRBD2|TRBV6-5|once|TRBJ2-1
CASTRGAGGHNEQFF
TGTGCCAGCACCCGGGGAGCGGGAGGCCACAATGAGCAGTTCTTC
>.|TRBV19|.|TRBJ1-1
CASSMAPGNTEAFF
TGTGCCAGTAGTATGGCCCCGGGGAACACTGAAGCTTTCTTT
>.|TRBV5-1|.|TRBJ2-3
CASSSRFGGAADTQYF
TGCGCCAGCAGCTCGAGATTTGGGGGGGCCGCAGATACGCAGTATTTT